This T cell receptor beta chain was recorded in a study of T-cell reconstitution after alpha-beta-depleted transplantation in children. Whole-study results and caveats: Hyperexpanded clones declined; after one year, newly produced T cells mostly supplied diversity. Several hundred expanded graft clones reportedly supplied alpha-beta T cells about two months after transplant. Where some patients showed high TCRbeta diversity at day 60, it came from recipient T cells and thymic progenitors that had survived.

This clonotype was seen at least ten times. What it binds is unknown. Using unique molecular identifiers, the investigators prepared the TCRbeta library. TCRdb re-called the PCR reads with MiXCR, one entry per CDR3 protein. The repertoire holds approximately 44,000 distinct CDR3 sequences, with roughly 5% as singletons. This sequence was found in a female patient between 2 and 10 years old who had a stem cell transplant for aplastic anemia, so the T cells may come from the graft donor. The material sequenced was PBMCs, mostly from graft donor cells, taken 60 days after TCRalphabeta/CD19-depleted stem cell transplant.

CDR3 region: CASSPTLATDTQYF. The CDR3 bases are TGTGCCAGCAGCCCTACCCTAGCCACAGATACGCAGTATTTT. The V and J genes are TRBV7-2 and TRBJ2-3; D possibly corresponds to TRBD2 (5 bases). V dropped 5 bases and J dropped 2 bases, with 11 bases sitting between them. This CDR3 contains 14 residues. Germline V gene data show CDR1 as SGHTA and CDR2 as FQGNSA.